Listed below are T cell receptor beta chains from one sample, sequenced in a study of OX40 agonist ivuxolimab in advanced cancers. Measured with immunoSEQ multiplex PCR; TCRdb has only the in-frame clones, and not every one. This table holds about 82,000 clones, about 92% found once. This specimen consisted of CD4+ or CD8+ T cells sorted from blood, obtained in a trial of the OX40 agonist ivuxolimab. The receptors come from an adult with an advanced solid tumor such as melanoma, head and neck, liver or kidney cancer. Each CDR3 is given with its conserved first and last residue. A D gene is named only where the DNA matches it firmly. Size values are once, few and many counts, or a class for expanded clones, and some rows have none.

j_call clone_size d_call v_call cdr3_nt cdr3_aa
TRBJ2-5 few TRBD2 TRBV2 TGTGCCAGCAGTGAAGGGAGCGGGAGAACAGAGACCCAGTACTTC CASSEGSGRTETQYF
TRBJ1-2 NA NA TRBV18 TGTGCCAGCTCACAGGCGGACCATAACTATGGCTACACCTTC CASSQADHNYGYTF
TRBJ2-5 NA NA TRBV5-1 TGCGCCAGCAGCTTGCCAGGTGTCCAAGAGACCCAGTACTTC CASSLPGVQETQYF
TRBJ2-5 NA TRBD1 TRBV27 TGTGCCAGCAGAAGAACAAGGGCACAGGGGGCGGGGGAGACCCAGTACTTC CASRRTRAQGAGETQYF
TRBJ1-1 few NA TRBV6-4 TGTGCCAGCAGTGTCGAGGGTCGGGGTGAAGCTTTCTTT CASSVEGRGEAFF
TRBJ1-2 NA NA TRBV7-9 TGTGCCAGCAGCCCGACTCCTAACTATGGCTACACCTTC CASSPTPNYGYTF
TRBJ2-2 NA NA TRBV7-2 TGTGCCAGCAGCAAGGCAGGGCAGACCGGGGAGCTGTTTTTT CASSKAGQTGELFF
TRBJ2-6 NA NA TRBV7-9 TGTGCCAGCAGCTTCGGTGGGGCCAACGTCCTGACTTTC CASSFGGANVLTF
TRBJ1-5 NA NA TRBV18 TGTGCCAGCTCACCAAACAGCGGATATAGCAATCAGCCCCAGCATTTT CASSPNSGYSNQPQHF
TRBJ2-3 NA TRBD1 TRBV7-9 TGTGCCAGCAGCCTGCGACAGGGTGTAGATACGCAGTATTTT CASSLRQGVDTQYF
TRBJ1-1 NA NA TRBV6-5 TGTGCCAGCAGTTACTCGAGAAACAGGCTAGAAGCTTTCTTT CASSYSRNRLEAFF
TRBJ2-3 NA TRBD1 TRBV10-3 TGTGCCATCAGTGAAACTGCGACAGGGGGCGCAGATACGCAGTATTTT CAISETATGGADTQYF
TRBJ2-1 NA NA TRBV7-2 TGTGCCAGCACCCTCTCCCTCCCAAGCGGAGCCTACAATGAGCAGTTCTTC CASTLSLPSGAYNEQFF
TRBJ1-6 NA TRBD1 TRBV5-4 TGTGCCAGCAGCTTTCAGGGGGAGTCCTATAATTCACCCCTCCACTTT CASSFQGESYNSPLHF
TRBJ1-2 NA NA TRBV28 TGTGCCAGCAGTTTAACGCCACCTCCTAACTATGGCTACACCTTC CASSLTPPPNYGYTF
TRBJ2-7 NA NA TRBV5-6 TGTGCCAGCAGCTCTACACAGGGGGGGTACGAGCAGTACTTC CASSSTQGGYEQYF
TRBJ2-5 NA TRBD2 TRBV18 TGTGCCAGCTCAAGTCTAGCGGGCCAAGAGACCCAGTACTTC CASSSLAGQETQYF
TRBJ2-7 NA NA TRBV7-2 TGTGCCAGCAGCTCACCGGGACGCTACGAGCAGTACTTC CASSSPGRYEQYF
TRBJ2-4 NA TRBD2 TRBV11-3 TGTGCCAGCAGCGTAGCGGGACTAGGGACCATTCAGTACTTC CASSVAGLGTIQYF
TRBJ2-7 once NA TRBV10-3 TGTGCCATCAGGGAGGGACACTACTACGAGCAGTACTTC CAIREGHYYEQYF
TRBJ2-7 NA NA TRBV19 TGTGCCACCTCGCGGGATTTTACCTACGAGCAGTACTTC CATSRDFTYEQYF
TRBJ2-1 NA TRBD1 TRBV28 TGTGCCAGCAGTTCAGGGGGCGGTAATTTGTATGAGCAGTTCTTC CASSSGGGNLYEQFF
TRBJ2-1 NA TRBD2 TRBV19 TGTGCCAGTCGTCCAAGCGGGGGGGCCTACAATGAGCAGTTCTTC CASRPSGGAYNEQFF